This T cell receptor (beta chain) was identified during a study of blood T cells in healthy people across ages. The CDR3 is made up of 15 amino acids. CDR1 and CDR2 from the germline V gene are MNHNS and SASEGT. The V and J ends lost 4 bases and 3 bases, in that order; junction bases with no gene match: 6. Through a sample-barcoded 5' primer and a J-beta primer mix, a second PCR was run for about 6 to 11 cycles. A single record per CDR3 protein comes from TCRdb applying MiXCR to the 5' RACE reads. The sample includes 1.5 million to 1.9 million distinct CDR3 sequences, under 55% of them seen just once. Only a few counts were recorded for this clonotype.

The chain couples TRBV6-1 to TRBJ1-5; 7 bases map to TRBD1. Material: blood. This sequence was found in a woman aged 18-35 years in good health. The CDR3 loop is CASSGLQGYNQPQHF. The CDR3 DNA follows: TGTGCCAGCAGTGGTTTACAGGGGTACAATCAGCCCCAGCATTTT.